The 12 T cell receptor beta chains below all came from one sample that was sequenced in a study of cytomegalovirus exposure and HLA in healthy donors. The PCR ran on 60 Vbeta and 13 Jbeta primers. The repertoire was sequenced with immunoSEQ multiplex PCR; TCRdb's copy has only in-frame clones and lacks some. The data show 150,000 to 200,000 clones, roughly four fifths seen once. The sequenced sample was PBMCs. All receptors come from a man in his fifties or sixties in good health and CMV-seronegative.

The rearrangement links TRBV18 to TRBJ1-3; no clear D gene. With 3 bases removed from V and 2 bases from J, the gap between germline ends came to 14 bases. Germline V gene data show CDR1 as KGHSH and CDR2 as LQKENI. The CDR3 consists of 16 residues. DNA of the CDR3: TGTGCCAGCTCACCTGGGCGGGAAGGGACTGGAAACACCATATATTTT. This sequence encodes CASSPGREGTGNTIYF.

The CDR3 DNA is TGTGCCAGCAGCCCGGACAGTTCCAATGAAAAACTGTTTTTT. The encoded protein is CASSPDSSNEKLFF. This sequence joins TRBV7-9 and TRBJ1-4; perhaps TRBD1 as D (6 bases). The V and J ends lost 5 bases and 5 bases respectively, with 12 bases between them. The CDR3 runs to 14 residues. CDR1 SEHNR and CDR2 FQNEAQ come from the germline V gene (reference sequence).

This clone has only a few counts. The rearrangement joins TRBV5-6 to TRBJ1-6; no clear D gene. CDR1 and CDR2 from the germline V gene are SGHDT and YYEEEE. The CDR3 has 13 amino acids. V lost 4 bases and J 7 bases, leaving 9 bases between the germline ends. CDR3 nucleotides: TGTGCCAGCAGCCCGTTGGGCAATTCACCCCTCCACTTT. Translation gives CASSPLGNSPLHF.

The chain combines TRBV20-1 with TRBJ2-5; D unresolved. Germline lookup yields CDR1 DFQATT and CDR2 SNEGSKA (reference sequence). Trimming shortened V by 7 bases and J by 10 bases, and 13 bases separated the two germline ends. The CDR3 is 10 residues long. Written as DNA, the CDR3 is TGCAGTGTCGGCCCCCGCGGCCAGTACTTC. This sequence encodes CSVGPRGQYF.

The V gene is TRBV28, the J gene TRBJ1-2; 8 nucleotides agree with TRBD1. The CDR3 spans 14 residues. The V gene end was trimmed by 6 bases and the J gene end by 3 bases; junction bases not matched to a gene: 6. The germline CDR1 and CDR2 sequences are MDHEN and SYDVKM. The chain's CDR3 is CASRSGQDYYGYTF. The CDR3 coding sequence is TGTGCCAGCAGATCGGGACAGGATTACTATGGCTACACCTTC.

J is TRBJ2-7 and V is TRBV4-1; the D gene is possibly TRBD1 (6 bases). The CDR3 runs to 15 residues. With 0 bases removed from V and 4 bases from J, the gap between germline ends came to 13 bases. Germline-derived CDR1 and CDR2 are MGHRA and YSYEKL. The CDR3 nucleotides read TGCGCCAGCAGCCAAGACCAAGGCAGGGGATACGAGCAGTACTTC. Translation gives CASSQDQGRGYEQYF.

This chain joins TRBV19 and TRBJ2-3; a possible D gene is TRBD1 (7 bases). Germline V gene data show CDR1 as LNHDA and CDR2 as SQIVND (reference sequence). The V end lost 8 bases, the J end lost 2 bases, and 14 bases lay between the germline ends. The CDR3 has 14 residues. CDR3 in amino acids: CASRDRLVTDTQYF. The CDR3 DNA sequence: TGTGCCAGTCGGGACAGACTAGTCACAGATACGCAGTATTTT.

The CDR3 nucleotides are TGTGCCAGCAGCGGACTAGCGGGATGGAACAATGAGCAGTTCTTC. Protein sequence: CASSGLAGWNNEQFF. V is TRBV5-6 and J is TRBJ2-1; 12 nucleotides match TRBD2. Trimming at V came to 4 bases and at J to 5 bases, leaving 4 bases not matched to a gene. The CDR3 is 15 residues long. Per the germline V gene, CDR1 is SGHDT and CDR2 is YYEEEE.

V usage is TRBV7-9 and J usage is TRBJ2-1; D might be TRBD2 (7 bases). Germline values: CDR1 SEHNR, CDR2 FQNEAQ (reference sequence). V lost 3 bases to trimming and J lost 7 bases, with 19 bases between them. The CDR3 totals 16 residues. The CDR3 loop reads CASSFYEGGSWNEQFF. CDR3 DNA: TGTGCCAGCAGCTTCTACGAGGGGGGGTCTTGGAATGAGCAGTTCTTC. The variable domain in full, with the rest retrieved from reference TRBV7-9 and TRBJ2-1, is DTGVSQNPRHKITKRGQNVTFRCDPISEHNRLYWYRQTLGQGPEFLTYFQNEAQLEKSRLLSDRFSAERPKGSFSTLEIQRTEQGDSAMYLCASSFYEGGSWNEQFFGPGTRLTVL.

CDR3 sequence (DNA): TGTGCCAGCAGTTCGGACAGGGGGCAGGGGAGAGAGACCCAGTACTTC. Translated, it gives CASSSDRGQGRETQYF. The J gene is TRBJ2-5, the V gene TRBV2, with 11 bases identical to TRBD1. Losses at the gene ends were 5 bases for V and 4 bases for J; bases not matched to a gene: 9. CDR3 length: 16 amino acids. Germline values: CDR1 SNHLY, CDR2 FYNNEI.

The chain carries TRBV5-1 and TRBJ1-2; possibly TRBD1 for D (6 bases). CDR1 and CDR2 from the germline V gene are SGHRS and YFSETQ. V was pared by 3 bases and J by 5 bases, with 26 bases between. This CDR3 contains 18 residues. CDR3 residues: CASSYSLGQGRSAYGYTF. CDR3 in DNA: TGCGCCAGCAGCTACTCACTGGGGCAGGGGAGATCGGCATATGGCTACACCTTC.

This clone came up once. This chain uses TRBV7-3 with TRBJ2-1; 13 nucleotides align to TRBD2. The trim removed 4 bases at V and 10 bases at J, leaving 4 bases unmatched. This CDR3 spans 14 amino acids. The V gene's germline CDR1 is SGHTA and CDR2 FQGTGA. CDR3 coding DNA: TGTGCCAGCAGCTGGACTAGCGGGAGTTTGGAGCAGTTCTTC. Amino acid sequence: CASSWTSGSLEQFF.